The 10 T cell receptor beta chains below all came from one sample that was sequenced in a study of shared clonotypes between healthy human individuals. Clones were sequenced by immunoSEQ multiplex PCR, and TCRdb holds only the in-frame ones, with some missing. The sample has some 2,500,000 clones; 92% are singletons. The sample was naive CD4+ T cells from PBMCs. Stated subset: CD45RA+ positively selected. Receptor source: a man younger than 35 in good health. Some clones in this sample may be carry-over from other donors' samples.

The chain joins TRBV5-1 to TRBJ2-7; 12 bases are a match to TRBD2. Germline V lookup: CDR1 SGHRS, CDR2 YFSETQ. The CDR3 runs 15 residues. V gave up 7 bases and J gave up 1 base; unmatched junction bases: 6. The CDR3 reads CASGILAGGSYEQYF. The CDR3, as DNA: TGCGCCAGCGGAATACTAGCGGGAGGATCCTACGAGCAGTACTTC.

The chain combines TRBV28 with TRBJ1-3, with TRBD1 matching over 10 bases. Germline CDR1 MDHEN, CDR2 SYDVKM. The CDR3 runs 22 residues. After removal of 6 bases from V and 0 bases from J, the junction contained 23 bases not matched to a gene. CDR3 sequence (DNA): TGTGCCAGCAGCCAGGACAGGGGGTATTTTAATCGGGGGCTTGCCTCTGGAAACACCATATATTTT. This gives the protein CASSQDRGYFNRGLASGNTIYF.

The chain combines TRBV19 with TRBJ2-7; possibly TRBD2 for D (6 bases). CDR3 size: 17 residues. The V gene lost 3 bases and the J gene lost 2 bases, with 20 bases spanning the gap. CDR1 and CDR2 (germline): LNHDA, SQIVND (reference sequence). CDR3 sequence: CASSMRFGGTGTYEQYF. The CDR3 DNA reads as TGTGCCAGTAGTATGAGGTTCGGCGGGACGGGGACCTACGAGCAGTACTTC.

The genes are TRBV7-9 and TRBJ1-1; possibly TRBD1 for D (6 bases). Deletions cut 1 base from V and 10 bases from J, with 19 bases between. The CDR3 totals 15 residues. Looked up from germline, CDR1 is SEHNR and CDR2 is FQNEAQ (reference sequence). The CDR3: CASSLGGGGPPVAFF. The CDR3 coding sequence is TGTGCCAGCAGCTTAGGAGGTGGGGGGCCCCCTGTAGCTTTCTTT.

The V gene is TRBV6-5, the J gene TRBJ2-1; 9 nucleotides agree with TRBD2. The germline gives CDR1 MNHEY, CDR2 SVGAGI. Germline trimming cut 7 bases from V and 2 bases from J; bases unmatched to any gene: 3. This CDR3 is 14 amino acids long. The CDR3 sequence: CASTLAGPYNEQFF. DNA of the CDR3: TGTGCCAGCACCCTAGCGGGACCCTACAATGAGCAGTTCTTC.

CDR3 DNA sequence: TGTGCCAGCAGGCGAGACCGGGTCTCCGGGGCCAACGTCCTGACTTTC. Protein: CASRRDRVSGANVLTF. The chain carries TRBV7-3 and TRBJ2-6; D is unresolved. The germline V and J ends were trimmed by 6 bases and 4 bases, with 16 bases remaining between them. CDR3 length equals 16 residues. Germline V lookup: CDR1 SGHTA, CDR2 FQGTGA.

CDR3 residues: CASSSRKGLETQYF. The CDR3 bases are TGTGCCAGCAGCTCGAGAAAGGGGTTGGAGACCCAGTACTTC. The chain has TRBV7-2 and TRBJ2-5; tentative D call: TRBD1 (5 bases). Trimming removed 4 bases at V and 5 bases at J, with 14 bases between. CDR1 SGHTA and CDR2 FQGNSA come from the germline V gene. CDR3 length: 14 residues.

In this sample, this clone turned up a few times. The chain combines TRBV11-1 with TRBJ1-1; D is perhaps TRBD1 (6 bases). Germline loops: CDR1 SGHAT, CDR2 FQDESV (reference sequence). Trimming shortened V by 5 bases and J by 2 bases, and 12 bases separated the two germline ends. CDR3 length: 14 amino acids. The DNA of the CDR3 is TGTGCCAGCAGCCTTCAACAGGGAAACACTGAAGCTTTCTTT. Protein product: CASSLQQGNTEAFF.

The chain employs TRBV20-1 and TRBJ1-5; D is unclear. V was clipped by 5 bases and J by 4 bases, with 6 bases between them. This CDR3 is built from 11 residues. CDR1 and CDR2 (germline): DFQATT, SNEGSKA (reference sequence). CDR3 DNA: TGCAGTGCTGGGCGAAATCAGCCCCAGCATTTT. Amino acids: CSAGRNQPQHF.

V usage is TRBV5-1 and J usage is TRBJ2-1, with 8 bases lining up with TRBD2. The germline gives CDR1 SGHRS, CDR2 YFSETQ. This CDR3 contains 15 residues. The ends lost 0 bases at V and 3 bases at J; junction bases unmatched: 2. The CDR3 nucleotides are TGCGCCAGCAGCTTGGGACTAGCGCTCTACAATGAGCAGTTCTTC. As protein: CASSLGLALYNEQFF.